This T cell receptor (beta chain) originates from a study of CD4 T cells in relation to SARS-CoV-2 and coronaviruses. On the study more broadly: PBMCs were cultured with antigen for roughly 10 days before TCR beta sequencing.

This table comes from immunoSEQ multiplex PCR, and its TCRdb copy is limited to in-frame clones, with some not included. The sample yields 30,000 to 40,000 clones, 60% to 80% seen once. Germline V gene sequence: CDR1 MNHEY, CDR2 SVGAGI. The ends were cut back, 10 bases at V and 8 bases at J, with 18 bases in the middle. The CDR3 is 13 residues long. This clone was detected only once. Antigen: not known. This receptor was taken from an adult with COVID-19. The sample comprised memory CD4+ T cells from PBMCs, cultured in vitro. The chain uses TRBV6-5 and TRBJ2-1, with a possible D match to TRBD2 (6 bases). CDR3 sequence reads: CATKTRPWDEQFF. CDR3 coding DNA: TGTGCCACAAAGACTAGACCTTGGGATGAGCAGTTCTTC.